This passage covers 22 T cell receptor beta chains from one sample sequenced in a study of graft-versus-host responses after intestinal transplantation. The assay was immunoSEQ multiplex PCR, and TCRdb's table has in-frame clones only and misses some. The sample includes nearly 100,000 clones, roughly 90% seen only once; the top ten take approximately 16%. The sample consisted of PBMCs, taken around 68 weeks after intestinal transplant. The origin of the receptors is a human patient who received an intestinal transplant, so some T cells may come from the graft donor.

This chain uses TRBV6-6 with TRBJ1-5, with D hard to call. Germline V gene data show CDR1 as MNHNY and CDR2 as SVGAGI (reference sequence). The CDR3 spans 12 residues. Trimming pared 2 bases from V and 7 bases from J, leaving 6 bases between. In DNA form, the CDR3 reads TGTGCCAGCAGTTACGGTGCCCAGCCCCAGCATTTT. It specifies CASSYGAQPQHF.

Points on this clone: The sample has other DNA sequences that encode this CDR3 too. As DNA, the CDR3 is TGTGCCAGCAGTTACACCGGCTACGAGCAGTACTTC. Its translation: CASSYTGYEQYF. The rearrangement joins TRBV6-6 to TRBJ2-7; D is undetermined. The CDR3 spans 12 residues. V was pared by 2 bases and J by 3 bases, with 5 bases between. CDR1 MNHNY and CDR2 SVGAGI come from the germline V gene (reference sequence).

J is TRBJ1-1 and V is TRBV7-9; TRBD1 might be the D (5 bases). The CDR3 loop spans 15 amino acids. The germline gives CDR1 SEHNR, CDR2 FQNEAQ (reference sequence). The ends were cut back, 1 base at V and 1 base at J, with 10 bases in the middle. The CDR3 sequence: CASSLGGRANTEAFF. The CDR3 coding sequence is TGTGCCAGCAGCTTAGGTGGCAGGGCGAACACTGAAGCTTTCTTT.

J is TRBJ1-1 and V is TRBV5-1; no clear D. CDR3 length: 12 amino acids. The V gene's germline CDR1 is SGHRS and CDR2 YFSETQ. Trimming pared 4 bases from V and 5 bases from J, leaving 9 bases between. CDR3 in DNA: TGCGCCAGCAGCCGACCGGGGACTGAAGCTTTCTTT. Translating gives CASSRPGTEAFF.

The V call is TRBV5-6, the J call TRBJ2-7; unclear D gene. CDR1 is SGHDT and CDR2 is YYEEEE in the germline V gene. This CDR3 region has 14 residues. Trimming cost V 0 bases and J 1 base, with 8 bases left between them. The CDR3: CASSLVDGSYEQYF. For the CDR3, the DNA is TGTGCCAGCAGCTTGGTCGACGGATCCTACGAGCAGTACTTC.

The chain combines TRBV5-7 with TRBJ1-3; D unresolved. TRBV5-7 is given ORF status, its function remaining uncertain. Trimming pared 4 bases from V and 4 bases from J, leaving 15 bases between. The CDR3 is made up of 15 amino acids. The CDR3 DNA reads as TGTGCCAGCAGCCCGGTCTCGGGGTCGGGAAACACCATATATTTT. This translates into CASSPVSGSGNTIYF.

CDR3 residues: CAISRDFTDTQYF. CDR3 bases: TGTGCCATCAGTCGGGACTTCACAGATACGCAGTATTTT. This chain joins TRBV10-3 and TRBJ2-3, with a possible D match to TRBD2 (6 bases). The CDR3 runs 13 residues. Germline-derived CDR1 and CDR2 are ENHRY and SYGVKD. The ends were cut back, 5 bases at V and 2 bases at J, with 8 bases in the middle.

The CDR3 region is CASSPRVIGQRNEQFF. In DNA form, the CDR3 reads TGTGCCAGCTCACCTAGAGTTATTGGACAACGGAATGAGCAGTTCTTC. This chain joins TRBV18 and TRBJ2-1; D possibly corresponds to TRBD1 (5 bases). The CDR3 runs 16 residues. From germline, CDR1 is KGHSH and CDR2 LQKENI. V shed 3 bases and J shed 7 bases, with 19 bases lying between them.

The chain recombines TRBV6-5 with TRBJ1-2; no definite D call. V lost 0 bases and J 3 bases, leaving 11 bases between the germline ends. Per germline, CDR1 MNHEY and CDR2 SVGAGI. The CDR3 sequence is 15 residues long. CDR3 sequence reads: CASSYSFKPDYGYTF. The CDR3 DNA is TGTGCCAGCAGTTACTCGTTCAAGCCCGACTATGGCTACACCTTC.

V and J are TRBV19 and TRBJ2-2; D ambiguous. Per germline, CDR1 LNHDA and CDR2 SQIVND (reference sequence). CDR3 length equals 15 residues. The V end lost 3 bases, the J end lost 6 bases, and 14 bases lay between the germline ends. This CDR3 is CASSIGLLGAGELFF. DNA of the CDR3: TGTGCCAGTAGTATCGGTTTACTTGGTGCCGGGGAGCTGTTTTTT.

CDR3 in amino acids: CASSFGQGSYEQYF. CDR3 coding DNA: TGTGCCAGCAGCTTTGGACAGGGGTCCTACGAGCAGTACTTC. The chain employs TRBV11-2 and TRBJ2-7; 9 bases agree with TRBD1. The CDR3 runs to 14 residues. CDR1 SGHAT and CDR2 FQNNGV come from the germline V gene. J was trimmed by 1 base and V by 3 bases; bases with no gene match: 1.

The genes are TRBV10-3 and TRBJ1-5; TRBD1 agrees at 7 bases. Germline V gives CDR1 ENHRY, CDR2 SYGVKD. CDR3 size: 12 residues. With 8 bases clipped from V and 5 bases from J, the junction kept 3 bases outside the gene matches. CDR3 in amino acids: CAIGGTDQPQHF. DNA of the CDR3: TGTGCCATCGGGGGGACAGATCAGCCCCAGCATTTT.

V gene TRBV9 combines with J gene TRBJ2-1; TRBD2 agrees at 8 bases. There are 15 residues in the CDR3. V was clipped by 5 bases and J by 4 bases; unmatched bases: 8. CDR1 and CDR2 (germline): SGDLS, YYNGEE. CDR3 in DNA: TGTGCCAGCAGTGTCTCGGGGGGGCTATACAATGAGCAGTTCTTC. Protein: CASSVSGGLYNEQFF.

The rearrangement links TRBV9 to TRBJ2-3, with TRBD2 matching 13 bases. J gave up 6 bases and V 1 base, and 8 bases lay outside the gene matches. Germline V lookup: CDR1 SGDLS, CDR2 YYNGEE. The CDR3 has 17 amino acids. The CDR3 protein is CASSVTPLGLAGDTQYF. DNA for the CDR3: TGTGCCAGCAGCGTAACCCCCCTGGGACTAGCGGGGGATACGCAGTATTTT. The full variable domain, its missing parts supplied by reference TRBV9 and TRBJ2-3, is DSGVTQTPKHLITATGQRVTLRCSPRSGDLSVYWYQQSLDQGLQFLIQYYNGEERAKGNILERFSAQQFPDLHSELNLSSLELGDSALYFCASSVTPLGLAGDTQYFGPGTRLTVL.

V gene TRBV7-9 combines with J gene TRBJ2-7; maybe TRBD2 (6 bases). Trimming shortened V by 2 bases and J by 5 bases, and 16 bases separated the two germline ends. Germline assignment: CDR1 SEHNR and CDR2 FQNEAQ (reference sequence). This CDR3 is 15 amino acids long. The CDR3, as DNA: TGTGCCAGCAGCTTACCCGGACTACCCCTAAACGAGCAGTACTTC. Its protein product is CASSLPGLPLNEQYF.

CDR3 bases: TGTGCTAGTAGAACCTCCGGGACATCCGTCACTGAAGCTTTCTTT. Protein product: CASRTSGTSVTEAFF. The rearrangement joins TRBV12-5 to TRBJ1-1; D is perhaps TRBD1 (6 bases). The V gene's germline CDR1 is LGHNT and CDR2 FRNRAP. V lost 8 bases to trimming and J lost 4 bases, with 20 bases between them. The CDR3 has 15 residues.

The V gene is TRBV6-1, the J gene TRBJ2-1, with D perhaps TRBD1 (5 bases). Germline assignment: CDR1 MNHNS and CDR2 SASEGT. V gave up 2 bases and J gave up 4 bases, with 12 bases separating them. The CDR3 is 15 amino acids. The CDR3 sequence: CASSERGLTYNEQFF. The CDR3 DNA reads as TGTGCCAGCAGTGAAAGGGGCTTGACTTACAATGAGCAGTTCTTC.

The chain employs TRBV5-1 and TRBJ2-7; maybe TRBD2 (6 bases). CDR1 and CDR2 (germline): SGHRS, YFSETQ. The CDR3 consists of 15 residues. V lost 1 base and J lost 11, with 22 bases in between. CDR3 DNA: TGCGCCAGCAGCTTGTGGAATGGGGACTCCGAGAAGGAGTACTTC. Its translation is CASSLWNGDSEKEYF.

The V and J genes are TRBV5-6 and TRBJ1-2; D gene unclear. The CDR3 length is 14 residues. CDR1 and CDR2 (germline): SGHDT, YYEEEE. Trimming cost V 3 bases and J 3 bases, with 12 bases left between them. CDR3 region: CASSSLDLDYGYTF. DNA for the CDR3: TGTGCCAGCAGCTCTTTGGACTTAGACTATGGCTACACCTTC.

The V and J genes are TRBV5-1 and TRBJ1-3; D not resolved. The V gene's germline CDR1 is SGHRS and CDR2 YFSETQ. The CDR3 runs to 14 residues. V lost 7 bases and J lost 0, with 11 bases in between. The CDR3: CASGRGDSGNTIYF. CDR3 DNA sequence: TGCGCCAGCGGTCGGGGAGACTCTGGAAACACCATATATTTT.

CDR3 in DNA: TGTGCCAGCAGCCCAGGGGATATAACGTTGACGTGGGGCTACACCTTC. Protein sequence: CASSPGDITLTWGYTF. The chain is built from TRBV9 and TRBJ1-2; a weak D match, TRBD1 (6 bases). The CDR3 length is 16 residues. The germline V and J ends were trimmed by 4 bases and 8 bases, with 24 bases remaining between them. Germline CDR1 is SGDLS and CDR2 is YYNGEE.

DNA for the CDR3: TGTGCCAGCAGTTACTGGAGGGACTCACCCCTCCACTTT. It specifies CASSYWRDSPLHF. V and J are TRBV6-6 and TRBJ1-6; perhaps TRBD1 as D (5 bases). The CDR3 consists of 13 residues. Germline V gene sequence: CDR1 MNHNY, CDR2 SVGAGI (reference sequence). The germline V and J ends were trimmed by 1 base and 10 bases, with 8 bases remaining between them.